The 30 T cell receptor beta chains given below trace back to one sample, sequenced in a study of HIV-infected patients and healthy controls. Alpha and beta constant-region primers primed reverse transcription of about 470 ng RNA. Alpha and beta chain libraries were made separately by chain-specific third strand synthesis with multiplexing indices. In TCRdb, the 5' RACE reads were re-called with MiXCR into one record per CDR3 protein. The sample lists some 19,000 distinct CDR3 sequences, roughly 9.1% occurring once. The repertoire came from unfractionated whole blood and reflected all unsorted peripheral T cells. The sequenced sample consisted of blood. These receptor sequences come from an adult in good health.

This clonotype was seen at least ten times. The chain uses TRBV10-1 and TRBJ2-3; perhaps TRBD2 as D (5 bases). Germline V CDR1 and CDR2: WNHNN, SYGVQD (reference sequence). The CDR3 sequence is 15 residues long. V shed 0 bases and J shed 0 bases, with 7 bases lying between them. The CDR3 sequence: CASSESGVSTDTQYF. The CDR3 coding sequence is TGCGCCAGCAGTGAGTCCGGGGTGAGCACAGATACGCAGTATTTT.

This clonotype was found a few times. The V call is TRBV12-3 or TRBV12-4, the J call TRBJ2-1, with D possibly being TRBD1 (6 bases). V lost 7 bases and J lost 2, with 9 bases in between. The CDR3 is made up of 13 amino acids. In nucleotides, the CDR3 is TGTGCCAGCACCAGGGGCGCCTACAATGAGCAGTTCTTC. It is translated as CASTRGAYNEQFF.

At least ten counts were recorded for this clonotype. This chain links TRBV10-3 with TRBJ2-3; D gene uncertain. The CDR3 is made up of 15 amino acids. Per germline, CDR1 ENHRY and CDR2 SYGVKD. V was pared by 0 bases and J by 4 bases, with 11 bases between. Written as DNA, the CDR3 is TGTGCCATCAGTGAGTCGTCCCCCTTGGCAGATACGCAGTATTTT. Protein: CAISESSPLADTQYF.

This clonotype turned up a few times. The chain combines TRBV19 with TRBJ1-2, with a weak D call TRBD1 (5 bases). The CDR3 covers 17 residues. Germline CDR1 reads LNHDA; CDR2 reads SQIVND (reference sequence). Trimming left V 3 bases short and J 0 bases short, with 17 bases between. The CDR3 nucleotides read TGTGCCAGTAGTATCTACGGGGCCATACCCTCTAACTATGGCTACACCTTC. Translation: CASSIYGAIPSNYGYTF.

This clonotype was recorded at least ten times. The chain has TRBV28 and TRBJ2-7, with D perhaps matching TRBD2 (5 bases). Germline assignment: CDR1 MDHEN and CDR2 SYDVKM. V lost 3 bases and J lost 5, with 14 bases in between. This CDR3 is built from 14 residues. In DNA form, the CDR3 reads TGTGCCAGCAGTTTCTCCGGGGTCGTAAACGAGCAGTACTTC. Amino acids: CASSFSGVVNEQYF. The whole variable domain, filled in from reference TRBV28 and TRBJ2-7, reads DVKVTQSSRYLVKRTGEKVFLECVQDMDHENMFWYRQDPGLGLRLIYFSYDVKMKEKGDIPEGYSVSREKKERFSLILESASTNQTSMYLCASSFSGVVNEQYFGPGTRLTVT.

This clonotype is labeled as medium-sized. The chain carries TRBV29-1 and TRBJ1-1; the match to TRBD1 covers 7 bases. The CDR3 is made up of 13 amino acids. J gave up 1 base and V 3 bases, and 2 bases lay outside the gene matches. Germline V gene lookup returns CDR1 SQVTM and CDR2 ANQGSEA. CDR3 amino acids: CSVDPGGNTEAFF. Here the CDR3 DNA reads TGCAGCGTTGACCCAGGGGGGAACACTGAAGCTTTCTTT.

In its sample, this clonotype was seen many times. The rearrangement joins TRBV19 to TRBJ2-7; a possible D gene is TRBD1 (6 bases). This CDR3 region has 13 residues. Trimming shortened V by 5 bases and J by 0 bases, and 8 bases separated the two germline ends. The V gene's germline CDR1 is LNHDA and CDR2 SQIVND (reference sequence). CDR3 DNA sequence: TGTGCCAGTAGTCCGGGACACTCCTACGAGCAGTACTTC. Translation: CASSPGHSYEQYF.

This clonotype was observed at least ten times. The chain is built from TRBV21-1 and TRBJ1-5. TRBV21-1 is tagged as a pseudogene. The CDR3 sequence is 16 residues long. The CDR3: CASSKAGGDSNQPQHF. Written as DNA, the CDR3 is TGTGCCAGCAGCAAAGCGGGAGGGGATAGCAATCAGCCCCAGCATTTT.

Sample share makes this clonotype medium-sized. V usage is TRBV7-2 and J usage is TRBJ2-7; TRBD2 matches 13 bases. This CDR3 has 17 amino acids. Trimming at V came to 5 bases and at J to 4 bases, leaving 11 bases not matched to a gene. CDR1 SGHTA and CDR2 FQGNSA come from the germline V gene. In nucleotides, the CDR3 is TGTGCCAGCAGCGATGGACTAGCGGGAGTACGGGTATACGAGCAGTACTTC. It codes for CASSDGLAGVRVYEQYF.

This clonotype was counted ten times or more. The V call is TRBV10-3, the J call TRBJ2-1; TRBD2 aligns across 10 bases. This CDR3 is built from 15 residues. The V segment lost 6 bases and the J segment 4 bases; nucleotides outside the gene matches: 6. Germline CDR1 ENHRY, CDR2 SYGVKD. The CDR3 DNA reads as TGTGCCATCAGCCCCCGGACTAGCGGTTACAATGAGCAGTTCTTC. Its translation: CAISPRTSGYNEQFF.

This clonotype was recorded at least ten times. The rearrangement joins TRBV10-3 to TRBJ2-3; D is unresolved. The germline gives CDR1 ENHRY, CDR2 SYGVKD. The CDR3 is made up of 11 amino acids. Trimming took off 10 bases at V and 0 bases at J, with 5 bases between the two ends. CDR3 region: CATRSTDTQYF. Written as DNA, the CDR3 is TGTGCCACGAGGAGCACAGATACGCAGTATTTT.

This clonotype is judged medium-sized (0.01 to 0.1%). V gene TRBV3-1 combines with J gene TRBJ2-1; 10 bases match TRBD2. Germline V gives CDR1 LGHDT, CDR2 YNNKEL (reference sequence). The ends lost 2 bases at V and 2 bases at J; junction bases unmatched: 12. This CDR3 contains 19 residues. Here the CDR3 reads CASSQRGSSGRIAYNEQFF. The CDR3 DNA reads TGTGCCAGCAGCCAACGGGGCTCTAGCGGGAGAATCGCCTACAATGAGCAGTTCTTC.

This clonotype was observed at least ten times. The chain's CDR3 is CASSYVVAGELFF. For the CDR3, the DNA is TGTGCCAGCAGTTACGTTGTGGCCGGGGAGCTGTTTTTT. The chain links TRBV6-2 or TRBV6-3 to TRBJ2-2; D unresolved. Looked up from germline, CDR1 is MNHEY and CDR2 is SVGEGT. With 2 bases removed from V and 6 bases from J, the gap between germline ends came to 7 bases. The CDR3 length is 13 residues.

The table lists this clonotype with many counts. V usage is TRBV28 and J usage is TRBJ2-3, with 7 bases matching TRBD2. The CDR3 has 15 amino acids. Germline-derived CDR1 and CDR2 are MDHEN and SYDVKM. The V and J ends lost 5 bases and 0 bases, in that order; junction bases with no gene match: 5. The CDR3 protein is CASSPYSGSTDTQYF. The CDR3 DNA sequence: TGTGCCAGCAGTCCCTATAGCGGGAGCACAGATACGCAGTATTTT.

The table lists this clonotype with many counts. The chain recombines TRBV7-2 with TRBJ2-1; D not resolved. This CDR3 spans 11 amino acids. Germline V lookup: CDR1 SGHTA, CDR2 FQGNSA. V was clipped by 1 base and J by 11 bases, with 6 bases between them. CDR3 coding DNA: TGTGCCAGCAGCTTAGACTACCAGCAGTTCTTC. Translating gives CASSLDYQQFF.

This clonotype was counted at least ten times. The CDR3 DNA follows: TGTGCCAGCAGTGAATTCGGTAGGGGGACGGTACTAGCGGGAGGCCGGAATGAGCAGTTCTTC. This gives the protein CASSEFGRGTVLAGGRNEQFF. The V gene is TRBV25-1, the J gene TRBJ2-1; 12 bases agree with TRBD2. Germline CDR1 reads MGHDK; CDR2 reads SYGVNS. The ends lost 1 base at V and 7 bases at J; junction bases unmatched: 20. CDR3 length equals 21 residues.

This clonotype is judged medium-sized. This sequence joins TRBV6-5 and TRBJ2-3; TRBD1 is a possible D gene (5 bases). Germline CDR1 and CDR2: MNHEY and SVGAGI. This CDR3 has 15 residues. V was cut by 2 bases and J by 0 bases, with 9 bases left in between. This CDR3 reads CASSYGAVSTDTQYF. The CDR3 DNA reads TGTGCCAGCAGTTACGGGGCAGTAAGCACAGATACGCAGTATTTT.

This sequence joins TRBV29-1 and TRBJ2-1, with D unclear. V lost 7 bases and J 11 bases, leaving 15 bases between the germline ends. The V gene's germline CDR1 is SQVTM and CDR2 ANQGSEA. The CDR3 runs to 11 residues. This CDR3 reads CSGLTEVKQFF. The CDR3, as DNA: TGCAGCGGCCTGACTGAGGTGAAGCAGTTCTTC.

This clonotype was seen repeatedly, ten times or more. V usage is TRBV3-1 and J usage is TRBJ2-3; D is ambiguous. The CDR3 covers 15 residues. V lost 3 bases and J 5 bases, leaving 15 bases between the germline ends. Per the germline V gene, CDR1 is LGHDT and CDR2 is YNNKEL (reference sequence). CDR3 protein: CASSQAPLGKDTQYF. In DNA form, the CDR3 reads TGTGCCAGCAGCCAGGCACCTCTTGGGAAAGATACGCAGTATTTT.

On this clonotype itself: Just one base apart from a much larger clone, this may be a read error. This rearrangement joins TRBV6-5 to TRBJ1-1, with TRBD1 identical over 7 bases. Germline V CDR1 and CDR2: MNHEY, SVGAGI. There are 15 residues in the CDR3. With V trimmed by 7 bases and J by 1 base, 9 bases remained unmatched. CDR3 bases: TGTGCCAGCAATCCTCACTGGGACAGGAACACTGAAGCTTTCTTT. Protein product: CASNPHWDRNTEAFF.

This clonotype came up a few times. The chain uses TRBV11-2 and TRBJ2-5; no definite D call. The CDR3 consists of 11 residues. V shed 5 bases and J shed 1 base, with 2 bases lying between them. Germline V gene sequence: CDR1 SGHAT, CDR2 FQNNGV. The CDR3 sequence is CASSTQETQYF. The CDR3 bases are TGTGCCAGCAGCACCCAAGAGACCCAGTACTTC.

The CDR3 region has the DNA TGTGCCAGTCAAGCTCCGGGACCCCCGGGGGCAGATACGCAGTATTTT. This encodes CASQAPGPPGADTQYF. The V call is TRBV28, the J call TRBJ2-3; D possibly corresponds to TRBD2 (6 bases). Trimming took 9 bases from V and 4 from J, leaving 23 bases between them. Germline CDR1 MDHEN, CDR2 SYDVKM. CDR3 size: 16 residues. The full variable domain, its missing parts supplied by reference TRBV28 and TRBJ2-3, is DVKVTQSSRYLVKRTGEKVFLECVQDMDHENMFWYRQDPGLGLRLIYFSYDVKMKEKGDIPEGYSVSREKKERFSLILESASTNQTSMYLCASQAPGPPGADTQYFGPGTRLTVL.

This clonotype came up many times. The rearrangement joins TRBV19 to TRBJ1-5, with TRBD1 as a possible D gene (5 bases). With 8 bases removed from V and 4 bases from J, the gap between germline ends came to 12 bases. The CDR3 has 13 amino acids. CDR1 is LNHDA and CDR2 is SQIVND in the germline V gene (reference sequence). CDR3: CASGGGRNQPQHF. CDR3 sequence (DNA): TGTGCCAGTGGGGGAGGGCGTAATCAGCCCCAGCATTTT.

This clonotype is labeled as medium-sized. V gene TRBV14 combines with J gene TRBJ2-2; D call uncertain. Germline V lookup: CDR1 SGHDN, CDR2 FVKESK. The CDR3 is 13 residues long. Trimming cost V 8 bases and J 4 bases, with 11 bases left between them. CDR3 DNA sequence: TGTGCCAGCTGTCTCTTCCCCACCGGGGAGCTGTTTTTT. As protein: CASCLFPTGELFF.

Comment on this clonotype: An end of the junction does not agree with germline; a read error may underlie this. The V and J genes are TRBV3-1 and TRBJ1-1; no definite D call. The CDR3 consists of 15 residues. Looked up from germline, CDR1 is LGHDT and CDR2 is YNNKEL (reference sequence). The CDR3 protein is CASSQASLPNTEAFF. CDR3 sequence (DNA): TGTGCTAGCAGCCAAGCTTCACTGCCGAACACTGAAGCTTTCTTT. Full variable domain (remainder filled in from reference TRBV3-1 and TRBJ1-1): DTAVSQTPKYLVTQMGNDKSIKCEQNLGHDTMYWYKQDSKKFLKIMFSYNNKELIINETVPNRFSPKSPDKAHLNLHINSLELGDSAVYFCASSQASLPNTEAFFGQGTRLTVV.

The chain employs TRBV11-2 and TRBJ2-1, with D perhaps being TRBD1 or TRBD2 (6 bases each). CDR3 size: 17 residues. From germline, CDR1 is SGHAT and CDR2 FQNNGV. Trimming took off 4 bases at V and 4 bases at J, with 20 bases between the two ends. CDR3 DNA: TGTGCCAGCAGCTCGGGGGCGGGAAGTTTGCTTTACAATGAGCAGTTCTTC. Its translation is CASSSGAGSLLYNEQFF. Full variable domain (rest looked up from reference TRBV11-2 and TRBJ2-1): EAGVAQSPRYKIIEKRQSVAFWCNPISGHATLYWYQQILGQGPKLLIQFQNNGVVDDSQLPKDRFSAERLKGVDSTLKIQPAKLEDSAVYLCASSSGAGSLLYNEQFFGPGTRLTVL.

This clonotype was observed many times. The chain employs TRBV10-3 and TRBJ2-3; 13 bases agree with TRBD2. The CDR3 is 15 amino acids. Germline V lookup: CDR1 ENHRY, CDR2 SYGVKD. The V gene end was trimmed by 4 bases and the J gene end by 5 bases; junction bases not matched to a gene: 3. In nucleotides, the CDR3 is TGTGCCATCAGTGCGACTAGCGGGAGGAGAGATACGCAGTATTTT. This encodes CAISATSGRRDTQYF.

This clonotype has ten or more counts. CDR3 region: CASRAGSQETQYF. For the CDR3, the DNA is TGTGCCAGCCGAGCGGGCTCCCAAGAGACCCAGTACTTC. This chain connects TRBV14 to TRBJ2-5, with D possibly being TRBD2 (6 bases). Trimming left V 8 bases short and J 1 base short, with 11 bases between. There are 13 residues in the CDR3. CDR1 is SGHDN and CDR2 is FVKESK in the germline V gene.

There are a few counts of this clonotype. The chain is built from TRBV5-1 and TRBJ2-1; 10 bases line up with TRBD2. Trimming removed 0 bases from V and 9 bases from J; junction bases left unmatched: 6. The germline gives CDR1 SGHRS, CDR2 YFSETQ. The CDR3 has 15 amino acids. The CDR3 sequence: CASSLASGSHREQFF. The CDR3 region has the DNA TGCGCCAGCAGCTTGGCTAGCGGGAGTCACCGTGAGCAGTTCTTC.

This clonotype has a handful of counts. This chain uses TRBV19 with TRBJ1-2; TRBD1 might be the D (5 bases). V was pared by 5 bases and J by 8 bases, with 12 bases between. The CDR3 consists of 12 residues. Germline V gene sequence: CDR1 LNHDA, CDR2 SQIVND (reference sequence). CDR3 nucleotide sequence: TGTGCCAGTAGTGTACAGGTTGGCGGCTACACCTTC. Protein: CASSVQVGGYTF. The entire variable domain, with the rest obtained from reference TRBV19 and TRBJ1-2, is as follows: DGGITQSPKYLFRKEGQNVTLSCEQNLNHDAMYWYRQDPGQGLRLIYYSQIVNDFQKGDIAEGYSVSREKKESFPLTVTSAQKNPTAFYLCASSVQVGGYTFGSGTRLTVV.